This T cell receptor beta chain was observed in a study of metastatic and nonmetastatic thyroid tumors. This clone was seen repeatedly, ten times or more. TCRdb ran MiXCR on the PCR reads. This sample has approximately 18,000 clones, with roughly 24% found just once. Trimming cost V 0 bases and J 8 bases, with 8 bases left between them. This CDR3 contains 12 residues. Per germline, CDR1 SGHRS and CDR2 YFSETQ. All patients were untreated before thyroid surgery. The V gene is TRBV5-1, the J gene TRBJ1-2; TRBD1 is a possible D gene (5 bases). The sequence was collected from a female donor with papillary thyroid cancer or a benign thyroid nodule (not recorded which). Some clones in this sample may be carry-over from other donors' samples. Sequencing used tumor tissue. CDR3: CASSLDRIGYTF. CDR3 nucleotide sequence: TGCGCCAGCAGCTTGGACAGGATCGGCTACACCTTC.